The clone carrying this T cell receptor (beta chain) has just a few counts. Its target is unknown. A single base separates this from a much larger clone, so it may be a read error. The data derive from a study of blood T cells in healthy people across ages. Study conclusions and caveats: Per million T cells, the diversity of TCR beta decreased roughly linearly as age advanced.

The use of a sample-barcoded 5' primer and a J-beta primer mix characterized a second PCR of roughly 7 to 11 cycles. Each cDNA molecule, via a template-switch adaptor with 12 random nucleotides, was tagged. From the 5' RACE reads, TCRdb called clonotypes with MiXCR, one entry per CDR3 protein. The table has more than 750,000 distinct CDR3 sequences, almost 30% seen once. CDR3 length: 13 residues. The germline V gene encodes CDR1 ENHRY and CDR2 SYGVKD. Per sample, extraction of total RNA gave at least 5 micrograms in every case. These data were also reused for a study on T cells of mothers and their children. As reported in that work: At a sensitivity of roughly 91 clones per million clonotypes, no persistent microchimeric T cell clones appeared.

The source of this sequence is a woman aged 40 to 50 in good health. Material: blood. V is TRBV10-3 and J is TRBJ2-5; 7 bases map to TRBD1. The better agreement between TRBJ2-7 and the DNA end casts doubt on the J call. CDR3 loop: CAISGTGNCEQYF. Here the CDR3 DNA reads TGTGCCATCAGTGGGACAGGAAACTGCGAGCAGTACTTC.